Following are 14 T cell receptor beta chains from one sample sequenced in a study of somatic mutations in cytotoxic T cells in rheumatoid arthritis. Data came from immunoSEQ multiplex PCR; TCRdb stores just in-frame clones and leaves some out. The data show fewer than 20,000 clones, over 70% seen once. The specimen was CD8+ T cells sorted from blood. These receptors were taken from a man in his 60s in good health.

The rearrangement links TRBV27 to TRBJ2-2, with TRBD1 matching over 8 bases. The germline V gene has CDR1 MNHEY and CDR2 SMNVEV (reference sequence). V dropped 1 base and J dropped 3; count of bases not matched to a gene: 4. The CDR3 covers 16 residues. The DNA of the CDR3 is TGTGCCAGCAGTTTATTACAGGGGGTAGACACCGGGGAGCTGTTTTTT. Its translation is CASSLLQGVDTGELFF.

The chain employs TRBV6-5 and TRBJ2-7, with 7 bases matching TRBD1. This CDR3 has 13 amino acids. In germline, CDR1 is MNHEY, CDR2 SVGAGI. V dropped 0 bases and J dropped 4; count of bases not matched to a gene: 0. The chain's CDR3 is CASSYSTGYEQYF. In DNA, the CDR3 is TGTGCCAGCAGTTACTCGACAGGGTACGAGCAGTACTTC.

This chain connects TRBV7-2 to TRBJ2-2, with D tentatively TRBD2 (6 bases). V lost 3 bases and J lost 4, with 18 bases in between. The CDR3 has 17 residues. Germline V gene sequence: CDR1 SGHTA, CDR2 FQGNSA. The CDR3 sequence: CASSLRIRELGTGELFF. CDR3 in DNA: TGTGCCAGCAGCTTGCGTATCCGGGAGTTGGGCACCGGGGAGCTGTTTTTT.

V is TRBV4-1 and J is TRBJ2-3; 7 bases map to TRBD2. Germline CDR1 is MGHRA and CDR2 is YSYEKL. V dropped 0 bases and J dropped 1; count of bases not matched to a gene: 1. This CDR3 comprises 15 residues. The CDR3 DNA reads TGCGCCAGCAGCCAAGAGCTAGCGGGCACAGATACGCAGTATTTT. This codes for CASSQELAGTDTQYF.

V usage is TRBV7-9 and J usage is TRBJ2-7; the match to TRBD1 covers 9 bases. V trimming: 4 bases; J trimming: 1 base; junction bases outside the gene matches: 5. The CDR3 is made up of 15 amino acids. Germline V gives CDR1 SEHNR, CDR2 FQNEAQ (reference sequence). The CDR3 here is CASSSRDRESYEQYF. CDR3 bases: TGTGCCAGCAGCTCCCGGGACAGGGAGTCCTACGAGCAGTACTTC.

The rearrangement joins TRBV7-9 to TRBJ1-5, with TRBD1 matching 12 bases. The V and J ends lost 5 bases and 4 bases, in that order; junction bases with no gene match: 6. Germline V gene data show CDR1 as SEHNR and CDR2 as FQNEAQ (reference sequence). The CDR3 spans 16 residues. CDR3: CASSLWDRGRNQPQHF. CDR3 DNA: TGTGCCAGCAGCCTATGGGACAGGGGGCGAAATCAGCCCCAGCATTTT.

This rearrangement joins TRBV6-1 to TRBJ1-5; TRBD1 might be the D (6 bases). The germline V gene has CDR1 MNHNS and CDR2 SASEGT. Trimming pared 6 bases from V and 0 bases from J, leaving 12 bases between. This CDR3 spans 15 amino acids. CDR3 protein: CASRIQGYSNQPQHF. CDR3 nucleotides: TGTGCCAGCAGAATACAGGGATATAGCAATCAGCCCCAGCATTTT.

A single count supports this clone. DNA for the CDR3: TGCGCCAGCAGCCAAGATTTCGCGTCTAACTATGGCTACACCTTC. Residues: CASSQDFASNYGYTF. The chain has TRBV4-1 and TRBJ1-2; D is uncertain. Trimming shortened V by 0 bases and J by 0 bases, and 8 bases separated the two germline ends. The CDR3 totals 15 residues. CDR1 is MGHRA, CDR2 YSYEKL, per germline.

The V and J genes are TRBV5-1 and TRBJ2-7; D not certain. CDR3 length: 14 amino acids. CDR1 SGHRS and CDR2 YFSETQ come from the germline V gene. V dropped 0 bases and J dropped 0 bases, with 7 bases sitting between them. Written as DNA, the CDR3 is TGCGCCAGCAGCTTGGAGGCAGGCTCCTACGAGCAGTACTTC. As protein: CASSLEAGSYEQYF.

The chain links TRBV4-1 to TRBJ2-5; D remains unclear. CDR3 size: 14 residues. The V end was cut by 1 base, the J end by 3 bases, with 9 bases between. The germline CDR1 and CDR2 sequences are MGHRA and YSYEKL. CDR3 nucleotides: TGCGCCAGCAGCCAAGGGGCAGGTGAAGAGACCCAGTACTTC. As protein: CASSQGAGEETQYF.

The rearrangement uses TRBV6-5 and TRBJ2-7; D is possibly TRBD1 (6 bases). V lost 2 bases and J 2 bases, leaving 16 bases between the germline ends. The CDR3 contains 16 residues. Per germline, CDR1 MNHEY and CDR2 SVGAGI. In DNA form, the CDR3 reads TGTGCCAGCAGTTACCCGATGGGACACTACACCTACGAGCAGTACTTC. Translating it yields CASSYPMGHYTYEQYF.

The chain employs TRBV6-6 and TRBJ1-5; possible D gene TRBD1, 5 bases. The CDR3 extends over 14 amino acids. Looked up from germline, CDR1 is MNHNY and CDR2 is SVGAGI (reference sequence). Trimming cost V 4 bases and J 2 bases, with 9 bases left between them. CDR3 sequence: CASSSGGGNQPQHF. The CDR3 region has the DNA TGTGCCAGCAGTTCCGGGGGTGGCAATCAGCCCCAGCATTTT.

This clone showed up just a few times. The J gene is TRBJ2-7, the V gene TRBV7-2; TRBD1 aligns across 11 bases. V gave up 5 bases and J gave up 1 base; unmatched junction bases: 10. The CDR3 runs 17 residues. Germline lookup yields CDR1 SGHTA and CDR2 FQGNSA. In DNA, the CDR3 is TGTGCCAGCAGCGATCCGGACAGGGGGCCGCCGTCCTACGAGCAGTACTTC. Translation gives CASSDPDRGPPSYEQYF.

The chain carries TRBV27 and TRBJ2-5; 8 bases fit TRBD1. The CDR3 loop spans 17 amino acids. Trimming cost V 5 bases and J 4 bases; bases outside gene matches: 15. Germline lookup yields CDR1 MNHEY and CDR2 SMNVEV (reference sequence). CDR3 residues: CASSKGTGTSRAETQYF. The CDR3 region has the DNA TGTGCCAGCAGTAAGGGGACAGGCACCTCCCGGGCAGAGACCCAGTACTTC.